This T cell receptor beta chain was sequenced for a study of control samples from healthy donors and cancer patients. J was trimmed by 3 bases and V by 5 bases; bases with no gene match: 10. Germline V gives CDR1 MNHEY, CDR2 SMNVEV (reference sequence). CDR3 size: 16 residues. The table came from immunoSEQ multiplex PCR; TCRdb's copy has only in-frame clones and leaves some out. Among 150,000 to 200,000 clones, 70% to 90% were seen once, and the ten largest hold 12%. Sequencing input: blood. The chain couples TRBV27 to TRBJ1-2, with TRBD1 matching over 9 bases. This receptor was taken from a man aged 25-45 years in good health. The CDR3 DNA is TGTGCCAGCAGTCCCACCGGGACAGGGCGGCACTATGGCTACACCTTC. Amino acid sequence: CASSPTGTGRHYGYTF.